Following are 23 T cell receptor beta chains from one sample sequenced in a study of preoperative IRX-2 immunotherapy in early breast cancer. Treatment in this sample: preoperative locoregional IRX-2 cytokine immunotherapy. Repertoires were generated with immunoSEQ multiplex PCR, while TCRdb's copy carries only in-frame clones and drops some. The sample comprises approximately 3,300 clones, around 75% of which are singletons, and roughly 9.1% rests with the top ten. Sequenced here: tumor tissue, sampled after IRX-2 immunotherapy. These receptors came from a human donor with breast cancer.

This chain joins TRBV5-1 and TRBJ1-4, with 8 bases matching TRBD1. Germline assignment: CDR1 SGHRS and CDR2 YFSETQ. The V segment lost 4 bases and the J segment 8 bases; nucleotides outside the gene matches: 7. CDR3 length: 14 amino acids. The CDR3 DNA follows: TGCGCCAGCAGCCTGTCAGGGGGCTGGGAAAAACTGTTTTTT. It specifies CASSLSGGWEKLFF. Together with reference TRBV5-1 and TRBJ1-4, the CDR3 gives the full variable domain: KAGVTQTPRYLIKTRGQQVTLSCSPISGHRSVSWYQQTPGQGLQFLFEYFSETQRNKGNFPGRFSGRQFSNSRSEMNVSTLELGDSALYLCASSLSGGWEKLFFGSGTQLSVL.

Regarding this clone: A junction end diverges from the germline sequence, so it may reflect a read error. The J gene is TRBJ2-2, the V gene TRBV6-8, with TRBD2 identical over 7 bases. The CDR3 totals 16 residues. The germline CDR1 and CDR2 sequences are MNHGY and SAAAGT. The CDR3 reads CAISGGASGKAGELFF. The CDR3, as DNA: TGTGCCATCAGTGGAGGGGCTAGCGGAAAGGCCGGGGAGCTGTTTTTT.

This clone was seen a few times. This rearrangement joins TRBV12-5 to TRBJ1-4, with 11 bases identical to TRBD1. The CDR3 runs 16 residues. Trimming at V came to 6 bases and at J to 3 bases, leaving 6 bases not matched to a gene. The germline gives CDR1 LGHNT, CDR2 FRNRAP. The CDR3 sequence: CASGLDRGLSNEKLFF. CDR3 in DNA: TGTGCTAGTGGCCTGGACAGGGGGCTGTCTAATGAAAAACTGTTTTTT.

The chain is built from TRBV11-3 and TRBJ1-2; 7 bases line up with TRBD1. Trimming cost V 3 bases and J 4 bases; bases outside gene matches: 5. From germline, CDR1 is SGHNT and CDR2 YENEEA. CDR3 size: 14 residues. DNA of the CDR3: TGTGCCAGCAGCTTGGAGGGGGCCATCTATGGCTACACCTTC. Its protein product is CASSLEGAIYGYTF.

CDR3 sequence: CASSPTGGGSYGYTF. CDR3 DNA sequence: TGTGCCAGCTCACCAACTGGAGGGGGCAGCTATGGCTACACCTTC. The chain employs TRBV18 and TRBJ1-2; 7 positions match TRBD1. Germline V gene data show CDR1 as KGHSH and CDR2 as LQKENI. V lost 2 bases, J lost 4 bases, and 7 bases stayed unmatched. The CDR3 consists of 15 residues.

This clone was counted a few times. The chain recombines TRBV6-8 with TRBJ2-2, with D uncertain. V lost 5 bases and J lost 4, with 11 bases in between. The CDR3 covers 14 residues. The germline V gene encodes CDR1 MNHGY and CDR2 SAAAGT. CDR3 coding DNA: TGTGCCAGCAGTCGAGATCGGCGCACCGGGGAGCTGTTTTTT. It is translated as CASSRDRRTGELFF.

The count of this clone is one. Here the CDR3 reads CASSTGVEKLFF. The DNA of the CDR3 is TGTGCCAGCAGTACAGGGGTTGAAAAACTGTTTTTT. This chain connects TRBV28 to TRBJ1-4, with 7 bases fitting TRBD1. The CDR3 is made up of 12 amino acids. The J segment lost 7 bases and the V segment lost 5 bases, leaving 1 base of the junction unmatched. Per the germline V gene, CDR1 is MDHEN and CDR2 is SYDVKM.

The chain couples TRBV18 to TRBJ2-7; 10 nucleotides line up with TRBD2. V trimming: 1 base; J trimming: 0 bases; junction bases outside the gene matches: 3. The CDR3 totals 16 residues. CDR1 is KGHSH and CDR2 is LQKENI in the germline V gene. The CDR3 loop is CASSPQTSGASYEQYF. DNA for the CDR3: TGTGCCAGCTCACCACAAACTAGCGGGGCCTCCTACGAGCAGTACTTC.

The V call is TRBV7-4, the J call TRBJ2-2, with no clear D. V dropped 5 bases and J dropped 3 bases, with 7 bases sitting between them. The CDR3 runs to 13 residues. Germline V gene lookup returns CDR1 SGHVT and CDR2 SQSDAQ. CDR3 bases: TGTGCCAGCAGCCCACTGTACACCGGGGAGCTGTTTTTT. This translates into CASSPLYTGELFF.

Here the CDR3 reads CASSIPGTGYTF. The CDR3 nucleotides read TGTGCCAGTAGTATACCCGGGACAGGCTACACCTTC. The chain uses TRBV19 and TRBJ1-2; D possibly corresponds to TRBD1 (6 bases). The CDR3 consists of 12 residues. Deletions cut 2 bases from V and 8 bases from J, with 9 bases between. Germline V CDR1 and CDR2: LNHDA, SQIVND (reference sequence).

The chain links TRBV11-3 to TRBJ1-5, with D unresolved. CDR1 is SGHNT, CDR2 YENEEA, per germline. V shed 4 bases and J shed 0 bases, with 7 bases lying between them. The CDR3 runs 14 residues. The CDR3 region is CASSSSNSNQPQHF. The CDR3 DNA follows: TGTGCCAGCAGCTCTAGCAATAGCAATCAGCCCCAGCATTTT.

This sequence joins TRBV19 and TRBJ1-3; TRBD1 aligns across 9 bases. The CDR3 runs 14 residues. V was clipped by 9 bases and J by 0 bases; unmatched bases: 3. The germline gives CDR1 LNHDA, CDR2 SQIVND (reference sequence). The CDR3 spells CASRDRVSGNTIYF. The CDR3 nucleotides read TGTGCCAGCCGGGACAGGGTCTCTGGAAACACCATATATTTT.

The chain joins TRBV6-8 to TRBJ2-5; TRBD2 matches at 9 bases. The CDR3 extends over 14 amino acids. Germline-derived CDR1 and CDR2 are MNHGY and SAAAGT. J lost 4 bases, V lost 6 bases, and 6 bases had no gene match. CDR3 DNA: TGTGCCAGCAGGGAAGGCGGGAGGGGAGAGACCCAGTACTTC. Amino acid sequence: CASREGGRGETQYF.

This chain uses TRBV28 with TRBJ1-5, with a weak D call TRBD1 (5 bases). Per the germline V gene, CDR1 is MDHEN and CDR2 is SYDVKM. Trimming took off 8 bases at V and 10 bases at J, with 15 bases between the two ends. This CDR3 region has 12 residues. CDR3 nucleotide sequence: TGTGCCAGCCAGGACACGGTGGGACCCCAGCATTTT. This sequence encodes CASQDTVGPQHF.

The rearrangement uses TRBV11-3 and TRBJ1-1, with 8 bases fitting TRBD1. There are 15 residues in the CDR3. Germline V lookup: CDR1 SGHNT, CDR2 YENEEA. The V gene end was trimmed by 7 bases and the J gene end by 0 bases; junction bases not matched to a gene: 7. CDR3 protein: CASTEGTGLNTEAFF. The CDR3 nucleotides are TGTGCCAGCACCGAAGGGACAGGACTGAACACTGAAGCTTTCTTT.

CDR3 sequence reads: CASSLVQAGANVLTF. Here the CDR3 DNA reads TGTGCCAGCAGCTTGGTGCAGGCTGGGGCCAACGTCCTGACTTTC. The chain is built from TRBV11-3 and TRBJ2-6; no definite D call. Trimming took off 3 bases at V and 2 bases at J, with 8 bases between the two ends. This CDR3 is built from 15 residues. Germline V gives CDR1 SGHNT, CDR2 YENEEA.

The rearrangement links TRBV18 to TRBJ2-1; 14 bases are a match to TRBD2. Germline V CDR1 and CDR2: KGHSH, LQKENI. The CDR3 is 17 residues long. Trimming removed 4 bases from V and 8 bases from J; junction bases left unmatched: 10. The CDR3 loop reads CASSLPRGTSGRHEQFF. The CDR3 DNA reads TGTGCCAGCTCACTACCTCGAGGGACTAGCGGGAGACATGAGCAGTTCTTC. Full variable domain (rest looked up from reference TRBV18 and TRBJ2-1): NAGVMQNPRHLVRRRGQEARLRCSPMKGHSHVYWYRQLPEEGLKFMVYLQKENIIDESGMPKERFSAEFPKEGPSILRIQQVVRGDSAAYFCASSLPRGTSGRHEQFFGPGTRLTVL.

The DNA for the CDR3 is TGTGCCAGCAGCCACCAGATTCTAACCACAGATACGCAGTATTTT. Protein sequence: CASSHQILTTDTQYF. V usage is TRBV11-3 and J usage is TRBJ2-3, with D unresolved. This CDR3 region has 15 residues. V lost 5 bases and J 2 bases, leaving 14 bases between the germline ends. Germline CDR1 and CDR2: SGHNT and YENEEA.

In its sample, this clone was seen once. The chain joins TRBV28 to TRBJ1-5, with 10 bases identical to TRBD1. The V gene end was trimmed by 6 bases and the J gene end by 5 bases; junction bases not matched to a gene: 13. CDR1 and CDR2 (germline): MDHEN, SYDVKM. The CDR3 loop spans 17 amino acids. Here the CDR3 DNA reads TGTGCCAGCAGCGACCGGACAGGGGGGTTCGAGGATCAGCCCCAGCATTTT. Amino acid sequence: CASSDRTGGFEDQPQHF.

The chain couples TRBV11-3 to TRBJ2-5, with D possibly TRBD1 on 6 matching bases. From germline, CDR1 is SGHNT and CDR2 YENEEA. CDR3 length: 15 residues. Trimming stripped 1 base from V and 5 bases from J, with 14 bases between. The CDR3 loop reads CASSLGRGRGETQYF. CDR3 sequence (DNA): TGTGCCAGCAGCTTAGGTCGGGGCAGGGGCGAGACCCAGTACTTC.

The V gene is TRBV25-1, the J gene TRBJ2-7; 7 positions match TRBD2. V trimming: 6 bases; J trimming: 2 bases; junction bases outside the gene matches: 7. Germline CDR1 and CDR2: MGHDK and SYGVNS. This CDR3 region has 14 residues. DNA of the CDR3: TGTGCCAGCAGGCTTCTGGCGGGAGCCTACGAGCAGTACTTC. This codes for CASRLLAGAYEQYF.

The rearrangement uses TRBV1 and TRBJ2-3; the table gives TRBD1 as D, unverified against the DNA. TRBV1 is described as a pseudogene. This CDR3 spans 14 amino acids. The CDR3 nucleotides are TGCGCCAGCAGCCAAGATACTACCCCAGGGACGCAGTATTTT. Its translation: CASSQDTTPGTQYF.

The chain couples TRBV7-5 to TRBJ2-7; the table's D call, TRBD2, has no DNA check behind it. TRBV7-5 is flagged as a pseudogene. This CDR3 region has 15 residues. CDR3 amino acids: CASSLLAGRAYEQYF. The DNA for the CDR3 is TGTGCCAGCAGCTTACTAGCGGGTAGAGCGTACGAGCAGTACTTC.